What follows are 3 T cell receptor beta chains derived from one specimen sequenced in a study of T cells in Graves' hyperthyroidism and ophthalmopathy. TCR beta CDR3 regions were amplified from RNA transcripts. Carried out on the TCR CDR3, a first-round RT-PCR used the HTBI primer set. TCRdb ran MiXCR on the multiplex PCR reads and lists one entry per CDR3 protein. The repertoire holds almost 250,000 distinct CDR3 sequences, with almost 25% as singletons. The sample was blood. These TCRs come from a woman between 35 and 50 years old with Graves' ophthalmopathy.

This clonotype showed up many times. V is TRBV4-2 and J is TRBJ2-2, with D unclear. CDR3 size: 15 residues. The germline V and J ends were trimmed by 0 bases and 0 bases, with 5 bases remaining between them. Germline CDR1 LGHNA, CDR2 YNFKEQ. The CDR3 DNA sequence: TGTGCCAGCAGCCAAGAGCTAGCGAACACCGGGGAGCTGTTTTTT. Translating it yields CASSQELANTGELFF.

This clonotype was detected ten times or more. The chain's CDR3 is CATKLAGGIYEQYF. The CDR3 DNA sequence: TGTGCCACGAAACTAGCGGGAGGTATATACGAGCAGTACTTC. This chain links TRBV15 with TRBJ2-7; 12 positions match TRBD2. This CDR3 region has 14 residues. Germline CDR1 and CDR2: LNHNV and YYDKDF (reference sequence). V was pared by 9 bases and J by 4 bases, with 7 bases of the junction left unmatched.

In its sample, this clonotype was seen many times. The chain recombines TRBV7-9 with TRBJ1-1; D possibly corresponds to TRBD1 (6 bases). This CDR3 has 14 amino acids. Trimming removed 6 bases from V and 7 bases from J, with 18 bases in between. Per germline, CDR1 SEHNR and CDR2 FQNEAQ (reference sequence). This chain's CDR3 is CASSPGQPQVEAFF. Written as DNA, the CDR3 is TGTGCCAGCAGTCCCGGACAGCCCCAAGTTGAAGCTTTCTTT.